This TCR beta chain derives from a study of cytomegalovirus exposure and HLA in healthy donors. Study results and limitations: The study recorded 164 TCR beta chains that were cytomegalovirus-associated. In vitro, a few CMV-associated chains proved specific for CMV antigens.

TCRdb's table, derived via immunoSEQ multiplex PCR, lists solely in-frame clones and lacks some. The data show 250,000 to 400,000 clones, with approximately 85% seen just once and around 0.96% held by the top ten. CDR3 length: 15 amino acids. Germline-derived CDR1 and CDR2 are SGHTA and FQGNSA. Losses at the gene ends were 3 bases for V and 4 bases for J; bases not matched to a gene: 5. As regards this clone: Its target is unknown.

Material for sequencing was PBMCs. This sequence was found in a man aged 25 to 40 in good health and CMV-seronegative. This chain uses TRBV7-2 with TRBJ2-1, with TRBD2 matching 8 bases. The chain's CDR3 is CASSFTGGQYNEQFF. The CDR3 DNA reads TGTGCCAGCAGCTTTACGGGGGGGCAGTACAATGAGCAGTTCTTC.